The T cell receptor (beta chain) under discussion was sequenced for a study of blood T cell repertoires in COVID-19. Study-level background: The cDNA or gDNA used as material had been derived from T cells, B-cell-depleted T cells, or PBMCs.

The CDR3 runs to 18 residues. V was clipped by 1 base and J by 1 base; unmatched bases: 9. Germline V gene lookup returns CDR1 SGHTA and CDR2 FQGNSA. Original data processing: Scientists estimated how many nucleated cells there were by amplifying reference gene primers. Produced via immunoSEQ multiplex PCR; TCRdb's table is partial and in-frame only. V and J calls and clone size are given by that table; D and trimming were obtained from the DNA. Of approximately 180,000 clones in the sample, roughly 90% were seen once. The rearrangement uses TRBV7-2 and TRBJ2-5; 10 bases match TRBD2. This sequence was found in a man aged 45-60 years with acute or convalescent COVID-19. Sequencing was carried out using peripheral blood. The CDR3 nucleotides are TGTGCCAGCAGCTTAGTTGGGCTAGCGGGGGCTCTCCAAGAGACCCAGTACTTC. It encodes CASSLVGLAGALQETQYF.